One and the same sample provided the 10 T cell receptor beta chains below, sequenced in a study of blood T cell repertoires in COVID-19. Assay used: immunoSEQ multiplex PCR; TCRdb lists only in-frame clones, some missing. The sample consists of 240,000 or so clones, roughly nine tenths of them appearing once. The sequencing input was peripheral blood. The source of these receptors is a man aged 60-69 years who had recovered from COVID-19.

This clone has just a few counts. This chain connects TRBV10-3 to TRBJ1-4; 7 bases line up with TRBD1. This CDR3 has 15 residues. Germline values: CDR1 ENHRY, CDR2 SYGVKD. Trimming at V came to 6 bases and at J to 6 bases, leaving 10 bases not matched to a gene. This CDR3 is CAIRPGQAKDEKLFF. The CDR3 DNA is TGTGCCATCAGACCAGGACAGGCTAAAGATGAAAAACTGTTTTTT.

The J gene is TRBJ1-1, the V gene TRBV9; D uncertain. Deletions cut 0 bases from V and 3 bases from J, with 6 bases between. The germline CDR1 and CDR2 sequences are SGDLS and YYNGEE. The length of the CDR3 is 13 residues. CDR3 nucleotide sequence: TGTGCCAGCAGCGTAGGAGGGTACACTGAAGCTTTCTTT. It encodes CASSVGGYTEAFF.

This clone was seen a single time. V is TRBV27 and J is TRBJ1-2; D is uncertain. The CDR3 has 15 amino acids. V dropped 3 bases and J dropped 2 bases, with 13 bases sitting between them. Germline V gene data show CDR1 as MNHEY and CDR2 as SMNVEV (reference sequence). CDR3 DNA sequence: TGTGCCAGCAGTTTTCACCCAACTGCCAACTATGGCTACACCTTC. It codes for CASSFHPTANYGYTF.

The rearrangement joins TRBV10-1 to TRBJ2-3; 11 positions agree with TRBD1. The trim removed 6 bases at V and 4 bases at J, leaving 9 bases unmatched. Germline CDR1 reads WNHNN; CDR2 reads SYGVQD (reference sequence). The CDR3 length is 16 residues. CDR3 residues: CASSRTGQGAADTQYF. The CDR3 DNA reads TGCGCCAGCAGCCGAACCGGACAGGGGGCTGCAGATACGCAGTATTTT.

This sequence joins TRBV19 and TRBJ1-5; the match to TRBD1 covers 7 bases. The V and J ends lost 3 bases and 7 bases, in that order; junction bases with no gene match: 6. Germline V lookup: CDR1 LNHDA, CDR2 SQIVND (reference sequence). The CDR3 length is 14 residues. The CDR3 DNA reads TGTGCCAGTAGTATCCCGACAGGGCCGCAGCCCCAGCATTTT. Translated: CASSIPTGPQPQHF.

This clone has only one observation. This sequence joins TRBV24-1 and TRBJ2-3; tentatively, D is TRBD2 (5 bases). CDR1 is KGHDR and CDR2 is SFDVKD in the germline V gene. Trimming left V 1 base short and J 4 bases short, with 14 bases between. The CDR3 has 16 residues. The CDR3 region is CATSDLGAESADTQYF. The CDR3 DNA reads TGTGCCACCAGTGATTTAGGAGCGGAGAGTGCAGATACGCAGTATTTT.

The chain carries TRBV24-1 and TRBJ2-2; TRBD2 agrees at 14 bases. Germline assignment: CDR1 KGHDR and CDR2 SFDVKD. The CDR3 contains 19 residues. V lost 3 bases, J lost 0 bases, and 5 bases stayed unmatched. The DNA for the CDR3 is TGTGCCACCAGTGATGTGGGACTAGCGGGGGCCCCGAACACCGGGGAGCTGTTTTTT. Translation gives CATSDVGLAGAPNTGELFF.

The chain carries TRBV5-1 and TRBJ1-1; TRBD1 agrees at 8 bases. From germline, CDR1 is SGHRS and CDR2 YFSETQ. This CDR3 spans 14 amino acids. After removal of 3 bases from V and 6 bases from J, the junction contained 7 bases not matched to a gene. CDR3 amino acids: CASSWNSGGAEAFF. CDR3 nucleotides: TGCGCCAGCAGCTGGAACTCAGGGGGCGCTGAAGCTTTCTTT. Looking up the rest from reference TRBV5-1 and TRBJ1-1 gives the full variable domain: KAGVTQTPRYLIKTRGQQVTLSCSPISGHRSVSWYQQTPGQGLQFLFEYFSETQRNKGNFPGRFSGRQFSNSRSEMNVSTLELGDSALYLCASSWNSGGAEAFFGQGTRLTVV.

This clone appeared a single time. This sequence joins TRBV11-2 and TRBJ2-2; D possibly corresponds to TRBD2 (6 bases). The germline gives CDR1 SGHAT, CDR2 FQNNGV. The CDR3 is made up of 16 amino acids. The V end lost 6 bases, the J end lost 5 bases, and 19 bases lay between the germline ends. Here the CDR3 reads CASRRLRDLRTGELFF. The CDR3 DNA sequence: TGTGCCAGCAGACGTCTACGGGACTTGCGGACCGGGGAGCTGTTTTTT.

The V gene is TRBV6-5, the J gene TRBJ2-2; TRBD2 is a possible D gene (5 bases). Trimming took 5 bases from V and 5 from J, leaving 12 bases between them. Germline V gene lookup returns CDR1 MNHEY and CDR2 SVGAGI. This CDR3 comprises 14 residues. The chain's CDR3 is CASSPDWATGELFF. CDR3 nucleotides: TGTGCCAGCAGTCCGGACTGGGCGACCGGGGAGCTGTTTTTT.